The clone carrying this T cell receptor (beta chain) occurred a few times. This CDR3 comprises 15 residues. After removal of 3 bases from V and 4 bases from J, the junction contained 5 bases not matched to a gene. The germline CDR1 and CDR2 sequences are LNHNV and YYDKDF (reference sequence). This entry is derived from a study of T-cell memory formation after mild COVID-19. Using its own MiXCR run on the 5' RACE reads, TCRdb lists one record per CDR3 protein. The data contain around 340,000 distinct CDR3 sequences, 21% of them seen just once; the ten biggest clones take up approximately 12%. The chain joins TRBV15 to TRBJ2-2; 7 positions match TRBD2. The receptor was isolated from an adult woman who had mild COVID-19 (a few samples of this study predate the infection). Cell type and time point are not known. The material sequenced was PBMCs or a T cell subset sorted from them (not recorded which). The CDR3 protein is CATSRRPGGTGELFF. DNA for the CDR3: TGTGCCACCAGCAGGCGACCGGGGGGCACCGGGGAGCTGTTTTTT.